This TCR beta chain emerged from a study of neurological immune-mediated disorders. Source material was 2 million unsorted PBMCs, stored at -80 °C in RNAlater. TCRdb re-called the 5' RACE reads with MiXCR, one entry per CDR3 protein. The repertoire has roughly 60,000 distinct CDR3 sequences, under 4.5% of them found once; the top ten carry under 4%. This clonotype was counted between two and nine times. The target antigen is unknown. Study outcomes and limitations: Private repertoires in all groups were suggested, as expanded clones shared no CDR3 amino acid sequences across subjects.

The receptor comes from a young woman with multiple sclerosis. Sequencing was done on a sample of PBMCs.

CDR3 bases: TGCGCCAGCAGCCAAGATCCGACTGCAACTAATGAAAAACTGTTTTTT. Its translation is CASSQDPTATNEKLFF. The chain has TRBV4-3 and TRBJ1-4; no definite D call. CDR1 and CDR2 (germline): LGHNA, YSLEER. Trimming pared 0 bases from V and 0 bases from J, leaving 8 bases between. The CDR3 is 16 amino acids.